A single sample is the source of the 2 T cell receptor beta chains below, sequenced in a study of cytomegalovirus exposure and HLA in healthy donors. 60 Vbeta and 13 Jbeta primers were used in PCR. Produced via immunoSEQ multiplex PCR; TCRdb's table is partial and in-frame only. This table has roughly 150,000 clones, 55% to 70% appearing once. The specimen was PBMCs. Receptors originate from a young woman in good health and CMV-seropositive.

The chain has TRBV30 and TRBJ2-2, with no clear D. The CDR3 length is 16 residues. Trimming cost V 0 bases and J 2 bases, with 13 bases left between them. CDR1 is GTSNPN, CDR2 SVGIG, per germline (reference sequence). The CDR3 reads CAWSVLAAANTGELFF. The CDR3 nucleotides read TGTGCCTGGAGTGTCTTGGCCGCCGCCAACACCGGGGAGCTGTTTTTT. Complete variable domain (other parts from reference TRBV30 and TRBJ2-2): SQTIHQWPATLVQPVGSPLSLECTVEGTSNPNLYWYRQAAGRGLQLLFYSVGIGQISSEVPQNLSASRPQDRQFILSSKKLLLSDSGFYLCAWSVLAAANTGELFFGEGSRLTVL.

This clone was seen a handful of times. This chain joins TRBV2 and TRBJ1-1, with D unclear. The CDR3 spans 13 residues. Germline loops: CDR1 SNHLY, CDR2 FYNNEI. Trimming removed 6 bases at V and 0 bases at J, with 8 bases between. This chain's CDR3 is CASRGTLNTEAFF. Here the CDR3 DNA reads TGTGCCAGCAGGGGCACACTGAACACTGAAGCTTTCTTT.